This record concerns one T cell receptor beta chain sequence. Its target is not known. This sample stems from a study of graft-versus-host responses after intestinal transplantation. Study details: The study gave all recipients anti-thymocyte globulin induction, then tacrolimus and steroids for about 3 years. Findings and caveats of the study: Clonal ratios of graft-versus-host to host-versus-graft in allografts were high for patients exhibiting graft-donor T cell macrochimerism.

This table comes from immunoSEQ multiplex PCR, and its TCRdb copy is limited to in-frame clones, with some not included. The table shows about 93,000 clones, with about 93% occurring only once. CDR1 and CDR2 from the germline V gene are SGHVS and FQNEAQ. This CDR3 has 15 amino acids. Losses at the gene ends were 3 bases for V and 4 bases for J; bases not matched to a gene: 7. This receptor was obtained from a human donor who received an intestinal transplant. Sample: unstimulated CD8+ T cells sorted from spleen or lymph node cells, taken before intestinal transplant. The chain is built from TRBV7-8 and TRBJ2-3, with 7 nucleotides matching TRBD2. The CDR3 is CASSLLGGLADTQYF. The CDR3, as DNA: TGTGCCAGCAGCTTGTTGGGAGGGTTGGCAGATACGCAGTATTTT.